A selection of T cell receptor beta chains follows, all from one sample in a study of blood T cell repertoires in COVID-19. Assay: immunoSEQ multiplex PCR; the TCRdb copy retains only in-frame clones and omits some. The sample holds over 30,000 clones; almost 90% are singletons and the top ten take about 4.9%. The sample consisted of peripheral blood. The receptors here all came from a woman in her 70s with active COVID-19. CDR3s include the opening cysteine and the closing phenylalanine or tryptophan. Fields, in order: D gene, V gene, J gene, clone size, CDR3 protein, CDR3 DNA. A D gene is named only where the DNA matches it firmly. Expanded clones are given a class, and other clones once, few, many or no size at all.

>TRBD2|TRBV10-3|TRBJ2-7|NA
CAISTSPTSGGTYEQYF
TGTGCCATCAGTACCTCACCCACTAGCGGGGGTACCTACGAGCAGTACTTC
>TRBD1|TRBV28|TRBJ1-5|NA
CVSSLLGQGNQPQHF
TGTGTCAGCAGTTTGCTCGGACAGGGGAATCAGCCCCAGCATTTT
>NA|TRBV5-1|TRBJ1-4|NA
CASSLGQRGRSEKLFF
TGCGCCAGCAGCTTGGGACAGCGAGGACGTAGTGAAAAACTGTTTTTT
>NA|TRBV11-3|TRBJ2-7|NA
CASSLDGRGGPNEQYF
TGTGCCAGCAGCTTAGATGGGAGGGGGGGGCCCAACGAGCAGTACTTC
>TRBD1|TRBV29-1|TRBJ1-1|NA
CSALDRDYQNTEAFF
TGCAGCGCCCTAGACAGGGATTACCAGAACACTGAAGCTTTCTTT
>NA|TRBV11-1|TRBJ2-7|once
CASSLGRRGSYEQYF
TGTGCCAGCAGCTTAGGGCGCCGAGGGTCCTACGAGCAGTACTTC
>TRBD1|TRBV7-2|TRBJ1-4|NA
CASSLGTGYSDEKLFF
TGTGCCAGCAGCCTTGGGACAGGGTATTCGGATGAAAAACTGTTTTTT
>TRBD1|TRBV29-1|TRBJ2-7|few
CSVADRGLRDEQYF
TGCAGCGTAGCAGACAGGGGGCTACGGGACGAGCAGTACTTC
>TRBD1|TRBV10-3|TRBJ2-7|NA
CAIAPGQGYEQYF
TGTGCCATCGCCCCGGGACAGGGCTACGAGCAGTACTTC
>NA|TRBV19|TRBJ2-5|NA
CASSVTGKETQYF
TGTGCCAGTAGTGTTACAGGGAAAGAGACCCAGTACTTC
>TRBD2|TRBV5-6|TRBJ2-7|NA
CASSLIPGGTYEQYF
TGTGCCAGCAGCTTAATCCCGGGGGGAACCTACGAGCAGTACTTC
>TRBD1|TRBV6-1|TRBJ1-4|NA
CASSEGQGMRANEKLFF
TGTGCCAGCAGTGAAGGACAGGGTATGAGAGCTAATGAAAAACTGTTTTTT
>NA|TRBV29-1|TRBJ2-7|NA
CSVVSPSSYEQYF
TGCAGCGTTGTTTCGCCGAGCTCCTACGAGCAGTACTTC
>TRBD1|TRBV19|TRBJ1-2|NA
CASKGGERGYTF
TGTGCCAGTAAAGGGGGCGAACGTGGCTACACCTTC
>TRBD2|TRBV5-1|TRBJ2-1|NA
CASSQSGGSGEQFF
TGCGCCAGCAGCCAAAGCGGGGGAAGTGGTGAGCAGTTCTTC
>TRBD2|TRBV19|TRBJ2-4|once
CASRSSGGKNIQYF
TGTGCCAGTAGGAGTAGCGGGGGCAAAAACATTCAGTACTTC
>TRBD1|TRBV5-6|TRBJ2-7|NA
CASSLRDRGEQYF
TGTGCCAGCAGCTTACGGGACAGGGGCGAGCAGTACTTC
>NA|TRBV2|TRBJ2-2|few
CATREGLNTGELFF
TGTGCCACCAGAGAGGGACTTAACACCGGGGAGCTGTTTTTT
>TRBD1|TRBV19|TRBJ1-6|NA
CASTLGTEGSPLHF
TGTGCCAGTACCCTCGGGACAGAGGGTTCACCCCTCCACTTT
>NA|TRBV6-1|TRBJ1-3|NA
CASSEGGTGNTIYF
TGTGCCAGCAGTGAGGGAGGAACGGGAAACACCATATATTTT
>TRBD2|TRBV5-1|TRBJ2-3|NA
CASSQPGLAGRDTQYF
TGCGCCAGCAGTCAGCCGGGACTAGCAGGCAGAGATACGCAGTATTTT
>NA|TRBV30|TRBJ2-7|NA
CAWSVQGRDEQYF
TGTGCCTGGAGTGTCCAGGGAAGAGACGAGCAGTACTTC